The rows below give T cell receptor beta chains drawn from one sample of a study of blood T cell repertoires in COVID-19. Some clones are missing from TCRdb's copy, which holds only in-frame ones; the method was immunoSEQ multiplex PCR. The sample yields about 200,000 clones, 60% to 85% seen once. The sample was peripheral blood. These receptors originate from a woman between 65 and 79 years old with acute or convalescent COVID-19. CDR3s include the opening cysteine and the closing phenylalanine or tryptophan. Each record gives: CDR3 protein, clone size, V gene, J gene, D gene. D genes are given only for firm matches. Clone size, where shown, is once, few, many, or a class for clones that have expanded.

CDR3aa: CASSGEAGTSTDTQYF
abundance: .
v_gene: TRBV9
j_gene: TRBJ2-3
d_gene: TRBD2

CDR3aa: CASRRTESTDTQYF
abundance: many
v_gene: TRBV3-1/TRBV3-2
j_gene: TRBJ2-3
d_gene: .

CDR3aa: CASSAGTGTRTDTQYF
abundance: .
v_gene: TRBV5-8
j_gene: TRBJ2-3
d_gene: TRBD1

CDR3aa: CASMDRGTLNSPLHF
abundance: .
v_gene: TRBV19
j_gene: TRBJ1-6
d_gene: TRBD1

CDR3aa: CASSERGTGSNSPLHF
abundance: .
v_gene: TRBV2
j_gene: TRBJ1-6
d_gene: TRBD1

CDR3aa: CASSQGLAGGLTDTQYF
abundance: .
v_gene: TRBV4-2
j_gene: TRBJ2-3
d_gene: TRBD2

CDR3aa: CASSLTLAGQETQYF
abundance: .
v_gene: TRBV3-1/TRBV3-2
j_gene: TRBJ2-5
d_gene: TRBD2

CDR3aa: CASSSSGSTDTQYF
abundance: few
v_gene: TRBV18
j_gene: TRBJ2-3
d_gene: TRBD2

CDR3aa: CASSERGAGGRETQYF
abundance: .
v_gene: TRBV27
j_gene: TRBJ2-5
d_gene: .

CDR3aa: CASSQEAGPEKLFF
abundance: .
v_gene: TRBV4-1
j_gene: TRBJ1-4
d_gene: .

CDR3aa: CASSPRGFSDTQYF
abundance: once
v_gene: TRBV7-3
j_gene: TRBJ2-3
d_gene: .

CDR3aa: CASSSLTGVETQYF
abundance: .
v_gene: TRBV5-1
j_gene: TRBJ2-5
d_gene: TRBD1

CDR3aa: CASRAGGEAGELFF
abundance: .
v_gene: TRBV6-5
j_gene: TRBJ2-2
d_gene: TRBD1

CDR3aa: CAWTRADTIYF
abundance: .
v_gene: TRBV30
j_gene: TRBJ1-3
d_gene: .

CDR3aa: CASSLDVVTGGIGGYNEQFF
abundance: .
v_gene: TRBV5-1
j_gene: TRBJ2-1
d_gene: TRBD1

CDR3aa: CASSYVGGRSYNEQFF
abundance: .
v_gene: TRBV6-5
j_gene: TRBJ2-1
d_gene: .